The 5 T cell receptor beta chains in this list originate from one sample, sequenced in a study of regulatory T cells in long-lasting Graves disease. This sample's time point: newly diagnosed GD, antithyroid drugs for less than 3 months. Generation of the TCR library employed RNA extracted from PBMCs. Arm-PCR of CDR3 regions and iRepertoire HTBI primers were used to build TCR beta libraries. MiXCR was run by TCRdb on the multiplex PCR reads, yielding one entry per CDR3 protein. This table holds 540,000 or so distinct CDR3 sequences, about 13% found once. The same specimen was also included in a second study, on T cells in Graves' hyperthyroidism and ophthalmopathy.

Material: peripheral blood mononuclear cells (PBMCs), obtained at new diagnosis, from a patient treated with antithyroid drugs. The receptors here all came from a man aged 25 to 45 with Graves disease.

This clonotype was recorded at least ten times. The chain links TRBV11-3 to TRBJ2-3, with D unresolved. The CDR3 extends over 13 amino acids. Germline V gives CDR1 SGHNT, CDR2 YENEEA. Trimming cost V 4 bases and J 6 bases, with 11 bases left between them. CDR3 nucleotides: TGTGCCAGCAGCTCCTTCGGCTCGGATACGCAGTATTTT. Its translation: CASSSFGSDTQYF.

This sequence joins TRBV20-1 and TRBJ2-7; TRBD1 is a possible D gene (5 bases). Germline-derived CDR1 and CDR2 are DFQATT and SNEGSKA (reference sequence). V dropped 1 base and J dropped 0 bases, with 13 bases sitting between them. The CDR3 has 15 residues. The CDR3 loop is CSARAGSLLSYEQYF. CDR3 bases: TGCAGTGCTAGAGCAGGGTCCCTTCTCTCCTACGAGCAGTACTTC.

V usage is TRBV2 and J usage is TRBJ2-3; no reliable D call. V dropped 6 bases and J dropped 2 bases, with 18 bases sitting between them. CDR3 length: 16 residues. In germline, CDR1 is SNHLY, CDR2 FYNNEI. CDR3 nucleotides: TGTGCCAGCAGCTTCTTTCTGGCGGCAATCACAGATACGCAGTATTTT. Amino acids: CASSFFLAAITDTQYF.

This clonotype was recorded at least ten times. The gene calls are TRBV7-2 and TRBJ1-5; TRBD1 agrees at 7 bases. Germline CDR1 is SGHTA and CDR2 is FQGNSA. Trimming removed 5 bases from V and 4 bases from J; junction bases left unmatched: 8. CDR3 length: 15 amino acids. DNA of the CDR3: TGTGCCAGCAGCATGGGAGGGGGCGGGAATCAGCCCCAGCATTTT. Its translation: CASSMGGGGNQPQHF.

This clonotype was seen ten or more times. The rearrangement joins TRBV5-1 to TRBJ2-3; D is possibly TRBD2 (5 bases). Germline CDR1 and CDR2: SGHRS and YFSETQ. The CDR3 sequence is 20 residues long. Trimming pared 1 base from V and 1 base from J, leaving 25 bases between. CDR3 sequence reads: CASSLNGPVALRRGTDTQYF. The DNA of the CDR3 is TGCGCCAGCAGCTTGAACGGGCCGGTAGCGCTTCGACGGGGCACAGATACGCAGTATTTT.